These 9 T cell receptor beta chains originate from one sample sequenced in a study of a mutant IDH1 vaccine in newly diagnosed glioma. Libraries were prepared by immunoSEQ multiplex PCR; TCRdb keeps only in-frame clonotypes and omits some of them. This sample carries under 40,000 clones, roughly 80% of them seen once, and the ten largest clones take approximately 7.1%. Time point in this sample: week 35, safety follow-up. Each vaccine dose was 300 ug of mutant IDH1 20-mer peptide, with topical imiquimod. These receptors have no known antigen. Here the sequenced sample was PBMCs, taken from a glioma patient whose treatment included an IDH1 peptide vaccine. These receptors were collected from a woman between 18 and 30 years old with glioma.

The count of this clone is one. This chain links TRBV5-1 with TRBJ1-1; 9 bases agree with TRBD1. The CDR3 totals 15 residues. V lost 2 bases to trimming and J lost 4 bases; unmatched junction nucleotides: 6. Germline assignment: CDR1 SGHRS and CDR2 YFSETQ. The CDR3 sequence: CASSFLQGAGTEAFF. Here the CDR3 DNA reads TGCGCCAGCAGCTTCTTACAGGGGGCGGGCACTGAAGCTTTCTTT.

The chain uses TRBV5-1 and TRBJ2-7; TRBD1 might be the D (6 bases). Trimming took off 5 bases at V and 2 bases at J, with 17 bases between the two ends. The germline V gene has CDR1 SGHRS and CDR2 YFSETQ. The CDR3 sequence is 15 residues long. CDR3 in amino acids: CASRKTGTTAYEQYF. In nucleotides, the CDR3 is TGCGCCAGCAGAAAGACCGGGACAACAGCCTACGAGCAGTACTTC.

The CDR3 protein is CASGPPAEQFF. DNA of the CDR3: TGTGCCAGCGGTCCCCCGGCTGAGCAGTTCTTC. J is TRBJ2-1 and V is TRBV19; no definite D call. The V end lost 9 bases, the J end lost 9 bases, and 12 bases lay between the germline ends. This CDR3 contains 11 residues. Germline lookup yields CDR1 LNHDA and CDR2 SQIVND (reference sequence).

V usage is TRBV10-3 and J usage is TRBJ1-2; D gene unclear. Trimming removed 7 bases from V and 6 bases from J, with 12 bases in between. The CDR3 is 12 residues long. Germline V gives CDR1 ENHRY, CDR2 SYGVKD. This CDR3 is CAIKQDVDGYTF. The CDR3 DNA is TGTGCCATCAAGCAGGACGTAGATGGCTACACCTTC.

This chain joins TRBV7-8 and TRBJ1-1, with 7 nucleotides matching TRBD1. The CDR3 contains 16 residues. Germline assignment: CDR1 SGHVS and CDR2 FQNEAQ. V was pared by 1 base and J by 1 base, with 6 bases of the junction left unmatched. The CDR3 nucleotides are TGTGCCAGCAGCTTAGGACAGGGCCTCAAGAACACTGAAGCTTTCTTT. Protein: CASSLGQGLKNTEAFF.

The chain carries TRBV7-6 and TRBJ1-2; TRBD1 matches 11 bases. The CDR3 loop spans 14 amino acids. Germline CDR1 reads SGHVS; CDR2 reads FNYEAQ. V trimming: 5 bases; J trimming: 6 bases; junction bases outside the gene matches: 5. The CDR3 region has the DNA TGTGCCAGCAGCAAGGACAGGGGGCTTGATGGCTACACCTTC. It yields the protein CASSKDRGLDGYTF.

The CDR3 sequence: CASSTRDSFFRGNQPQHF. Written as DNA, the CDR3 is TGTGCCAGCTCAACCCGGGACTCCTTCTTCCGTGGCAATCAGCCCCAGCATTTT. The chain uses TRBV18 and TRBJ1-5; D perhaps matches TRBD1 (5 bases). This CDR3 comprises 18 residues. The germline V and J ends were trimmed by 5 bases and 2 bases, with 22 bases remaining between them. CDR1 and CDR2 from the germline V gene are KGHSH and LQKENI.

This clone was recorded once. The chain links TRBV21-1 to TRBJ2-7; the D call in the table, TRBD2, was not verified against the DNA. TRBV21-1 represents a pseudogene. The CDR3 is 16 residues long. CDR3 sequence reads: CASSKDTGISSYEQYF. CDR3 sequence (DNA): TGTGCCAGCAGCAAAGACACCGGGATTAGCTCCTACGAGCAGTACTTC.

The genes are TRBV7-9 and TRBJ2-5, with 8 bases matching TRBD2. V shed 2 bases and J 6 bases; nucleotides not matched to a gene: 8. The CDR3 covers 15 residues. Germline V gene data show CDR1 as SEHNR and CDR2 as FQNEAQ (reference sequence). CDR3 amino acids: CASSLMSGSFQTQYF. The CDR3 bases are TGTGCCAGCAGCTTAATGAGCGGGAGTTTTCAGACCCAGTACTTC. The complete variable domain, with remaining parts taken from reference TRBV7-9 and TRBJ2-5, reads DTGVSQNPRHKITKRGQNVTFRCDPISEHNRLYWYRQTLGQGPEFLTYFQNEAQLEKSRLLSDRFSAERPKGSFSTLEIQRTEQGDSAMYLCASSLMSGSFQTQYFGPGTRLLVL.